The 27 T cell receptor beta chains below were found in one sample sequenced in a study of cytomegalovirus exposure and HLA in healthy donors (dated by TCRdb to the late 2010s). Receptor amplification or capture employed the immunoSEQ multiplex PCR assay. The multiplex PCR relied on a mix of 60 forward primers for TCR Vbeta segments and 13 reverse primers for TCR Jbeta segments. Here the immuneACCESS table is served through TCRdb, limited to in-frame sequences with V and J called. Missing clones are a known gap in these copies; in checked studies unresolved V genes cover under half, and the rest lacks a known reason. Within this sample are about 200,000 clones, with 75% to 80% of them counted one time only. The ten largest clones take up around 1.8% of the sample. The material sequenced was PBMCs. These receptors all stem from a man younger than 35 in good health and CMV-seronegative.

V is TRBV7-8 and J is TRBJ2-1; 8 nucleotides agree with TRBD1. V was pared by 4 bases and J by 9 bases, with 11 bases of the junction left unmatched. The CDR3 has 15 residues. Germline lookup yields CDR1 SGHVS and CDR2 FQNEAQ. The CDR3 is CASSSYLDRAVEQFF. In nucleotides, the CDR3 is TGTGCCAGCAGCTCCTACTTGGACAGGGCTGTTGAGCAGTTCTTC. Based on the CDR3 plus reference TRBV7-8 and TRBJ2-1, the full variable domain is GAGVSQSPRYKVAKRGQDVALRCDPISGHVSLFWYQQALGQGPEFLTYFQNEAQLDKSGLPSDRFFAERPEGSVSTLKIQRTQQEDSAVYLCASSSYLDRAVEQFFGPGTRLTVL.

The chain links TRBV19 to TRBJ1-2; D remains unclear. This CDR3 is 12 amino acids long. V lost 7 bases, J lost 3 bases, and 9 bases lay in between. Germline lookup yields CDR1 LNHDA and CDR2 SQIVND (reference sequence). The CDR3 nucleotides read TGTGCCAGTAATGCCGGGGACTATGGCTACACCTTC. Encoded protein: CASNAGDYGYTF.

This clone was observed a few times. The chain couples TRBV5-6 to TRBJ2-5, with a weak D call TRBD1 (5 bases). Deletions cut 0 bases from V and 3 bases from J, with 12 bases between. The length of the CDR3 is 15 residues. In germline, CDR1 is SGHDT, CDR2 YYEEEE. The CDR3 loop is CASSLAQGREETQYF. In DNA, the CDR3 is TGTGCCAGCAGCTTGGCCCAGGGAAGGGAAGAGACCCAGTACTTC. Full variable domain (outside the CDR3, taken from reference TRBV5-6 and TRBJ2-5): DAGVTQSPTHLIKTRGQQVTLRCSPKSGHDTVSWYQQALGQGPQFIFQYYEEEERQRGNFPDRFSGHQFPNYSSELNVNALLLGDSALYLCASSLAQGREETQYFGPGTRLLVL.

The rearrangement joins TRBV14 to TRBJ1-1; D is possibly TRBD1 (6 bases). Germline V CDR1 and CDR2: SGHDN, FVKESK. The CDR3 is made up of 15 amino acids. With 4 bases removed from V and 4 bases from J, the gap between germline ends came to 16 bases. The chain's CDR3 is CASSPRQAGGTEAFF. The DNA for the CDR3 is TGTGCCAGCAGCCCACGACAGGCGGGGGGCACTGAAGCTTTCTTT.

This clone was counted only a few times. This chain uses TRBV27 with TRBJ1-1; 10 bases line up with TRBD1. CDR1 is MNHEY and CDR2 is SMNVEV in the germline V gene (reference sequence). The CDR3 totals 15 residues. The trim removed 4 bases at V and 5 bases at J, leaving 7 bases unmatched. The CDR3 is CASSSYRTGGTEAFF. The CDR3, as DNA: TGTGCCAGCAGTTCTTATAGGACAGGGGGGACTGAAGCTTTCTTT.

This chain uses TRBV5-1 with TRBJ1-2, with D maybe TRBD1 (6 bases). The germline CDR1 and CDR2 sequences are SGHRS and YFSETQ. The CDR3 has 16 amino acids. Deletions cut 1 base from V and 2 bases from J, with 15 bases between. The CDR3 protein is CASSLSPGQPNYGYTF. Here the CDR3 DNA reads TGCGCCAGCAGCTTGAGCCCGGGACAACCCAACTATGGCTACACCTTC.

This clone has more than one count but fewer than ten. The J gene is TRBJ2-2, the V gene TRBV9, with D perhaps matching TRBD1 (6 bases). Trimming cost V 6 bases and J 3 bases, with 6 bases left between them. CDR3 size: 12 residues. Germline V gene lookup returns CDR1 SGDLS and CDR2 YYNGEE. The CDR3 region is CASKGDTGELFF. CDR3 sequence (DNA): TGTGCCAGCAAGGGGGACACCGGGGAGCTGTTTTTT. The full variable domain, in which reference TRBV9 and TRBJ2-2 provide the parts outside the CDR3, is DSGVTQTPKHLITATGQRVTLRCSPRSGDLSVYWYQQSLDQGLQFLIQYYNGEERAKGNILERFSAQQFPDLHSELNLSSLELGDSALYFCASKGDTGELFFGEGSRLTVL.

V is TRBV19 and J is TRBJ1-5; D may be TRBD1 (5 bases). Per germline, CDR1 LNHDA and CDR2 SQIVND (reference sequence). The V end lost 11 bases, the J end lost 7 bases, and 15 bases lay between the germline ends. There are 12 residues in the CDR3. The CDR3 here is CAGGNMEQPQHF. The DNA for the CDR3 is TGTGCCGGGGGGAACATGGAACAGCCCCAGCATTTT.

The J gene is TRBJ1-1, the V gene TRBV28; D not resolved. This CDR3 comprises 15 residues. Trimming pared 7 bases from V and 2 bases from J, leaving 17 bases between. The germline V gene has CDR1 MDHEN and CDR2 SYDVKM. CDR3: CASTHDIAFNTEAFF. The CDR3 coding sequence is TGTGCCAGCACCCATGACATCGCCTTTAACACTGAAGCTTTCTTT.

The rearrangement joins TRBV7-9 to TRBJ2-1; 11 bases agree with TRBD2. The germline V gene has CDR1 SEHNR and CDR2 FQNEAQ (reference sequence). J lost 0 bases, V lost 5 bases, and 12 bases had no gene match. This CDR3 has 19 amino acids. In DNA, the CDR3 is TGTGCCAGCAGCCGACTAGCGGGAAGATCCAAGAGCTCCTACAATGAGCAGTTCTTC. Translating gives CASSRLAGRSKSSYNEQFF. Based on the CDR3 plus reference TRBV7-9 and TRBJ2-1, the full variable domain is DTGVSQNPRHKITKRGQNVTFRCDPISEHNRLYWYRQTLGQGPEFLTYFQNEAQLEKSRLLSDRFSAERPKGSFSTLEIQRTEQGDSAMYLCASSRLAGRSKSSYNEQFFGPGTRLTVL.

The chain is built from TRBV14 and TRBJ1-2; D gene ambiguous. V lost 4 bases, J lost 8 bases, and 17 bases lay in between. CDR1 and CDR2 (germline): SGHDN, FVKESK. CDR3 length: 14 amino acids. CDR3 residues: CASSLIRGAMGYTF. CDR3 DNA sequence: TGTGCCAGCAGCCTCATCCGAGGAGCCATGGGCTACACCTTC.

Worth noting for this clone: Other nucleotide sequences in the sample specify the same CDR3. The chain combines TRBV29-1 with TRBJ2-7, with 8 bases lining up with TRBD1. The CDR3 loop spans 13 amino acids. Unmatched junction bases numbered 5, after V lost 5 bases and J lost 2 bases. In germline, CDR1 is SQVTM, CDR2 ANQGSEA. The CDR3 nucleotides read TGCAGCGTTAAACGGACAGGGCCCTACGAGCAGTACTTC. This sequence encodes CSVKRTGPYEQYF.

The V and J genes are TRBV5-5 and TRBJ1-1; weak D call: TRBD1 (5 bases). In germline, CDR1 is SGHKS, CDR2 YYEKEE (reference sequence). The CDR3 loop spans 14 amino acids. Trimming took off 2 bases at V and 4 bases at J, with 12 bases between the two ends. This CDR3 reads CASSLGAIGTEAFF. CDR3 coding DNA: TGTGCCAGCAGCTTAGGGGCCATCGGCACTGAAGCTTTCTTT.

The chain combines TRBV5-8 with TRBJ1-5; 7 nucleotides agree with TRBD1. V shed 2 bases, J shed 2 bases, and the junction held 7 bases outside the gene matches. The CDR3 loop spans 16 amino acids. Germline CDR1 reads SGHTS; CDR2 reads YDEGEE. CDR3 in amino acids: CASSFEGASGNQPQHF. CDR3 in DNA: TGTGCCAGCAGCTTTGAGGGGGCGAGCGGCAATCAGCCCCAGCATTTT.

J is TRBJ2-2 and V is TRBV19, with D tentatively TRBD1 (6 bases). CDR3 length equals 14 residues. Germline CDR1 is LNHDA and CDR2 is SQIVND (reference sequence). With 2 bases removed from V and 6 bases from J, the gap between germline ends came to 10 bases. DNA of the CDR3: TGTGCCAGTAGTATATTTGAGGGGGCCGGGGAGCTGTTTTTT. It specifies CASSIFEGAGELFF.

This clone was picked up a small number of times. CDR3 DNA sequence: TGCGCCAGCAGCTTGGCCGGGACAGACTACAATGAGCAGTTCTTC. Translated: CASSLAGTDYNEQFF. V is TRBV5-1 and J is TRBJ2-1, with 7 positions matching TRBD1. CDR1 is SGHRS, CDR2 YFSETQ, per germline. After removal of 0 bases from V and 3 bases from J, the junction contained 3 bases not matched to a gene. The length of the CDR3 is 15 residues.

As to this clone: This likely comes from a read error, as the CDR3 has no conserved phenylalanine or tryptophan at its end. J is TRBJ2-7 and V is TRBV5-1; tentative D call: TRBD1 (7 bases). V was clipped by 4 bases and J by 3 bases, with 17 bases between them. Germline CDR1 and CDR2: SGHRS and YFSETQ. The CDR3 totals 15 residues. The CDR3 DNA reads as TGCGCCAGCAGCCAGCACCAGGGGGGCCTCTACGAGCAGTACCTC. Protein sequence: CASSQHQGGLYEQYL.

The chain carries TRBV27 and TRBJ1-4, with 8 bases fitting TRBD1. Germline V CDR1 and CDR2: MNHEY, SMNVEV (reference sequence). The CDR3 runs 14 residues. V shed 6 bases, J shed 12 bases, and the junction held 12 bases outside the gene matches. In DNA, the CDR3 is TGTGCCAGCAGGGGGACAGGCCCTTTGTTTGAACTGTTTTTT. Translating gives CASRGTGPLFELFF.

The CDR3: CAWSVNLFSGTGGLNGKNIQYF. CDR3 in DNA: TGTGCCTGGAGTGTAAATTTGTTCTCCGGGACAGGGGGTTTAAATGGCAAAAACATTCAGTACTTC. The chain uses TRBV30 and TRBJ2-4; TRBD1 agrees at 11 bases. The CDR3 consists of 22 residues. Germline values: CDR1 GTSNPN, CDR2 SVGIG (reference sequence). V lost 0 bases, J lost 3 bases, and 22 bases stayed unmatched.

CDR3 in DNA: TGTGCCAGCAGCTTAGTCACTAGCGGGGCATTCTCCTACGAGCAGTACTTC. It encodes CASSLVTSGAFSYEQYF. The chain joins TRBV7-9 to TRBJ2-7; TRBD2 aligns across 10 bases. Germline V gene data show CDR1 as SEHNR and CDR2 as FQNEAQ (reference sequence). V dropped 1 base and J dropped 0; count of bases not matched to a gene: 6. This CDR3 spans 17 amino acids.

The count of this clone is one. V is TRBV6-5 and J is TRBJ1-2; tentative D call: TRBD1 (6 bases). The CDR3 loop spans 12 amino acids. The V and J ends lost 7 bases and 8 bases respectively, with 14 bases between them. Per the germline V gene, CDR1 is MNHEY and CDR2 is SVGAGI. CDR3 region: CASTAGVRGYTF. In DNA, the CDR3 is TGTGCCAGCACAGCAGGGGTGAGGGGCTACACCTTC.

This clone was seen once. This rearrangement joins TRBV7-9 to TRBJ2-7, with TRBD1 matching over 8 bases. J lost 6 bases, V lost 5 bases, and 6 bases had no gene match. This CDR3 is 13 amino acids long. Germline V gene data show CDR1 as SEHNR and CDR2 as FQNEAQ (reference sequence). The CDR3: CASSVRQGPEQYF. The CDR3, as DNA: TGTGCCAGCAGCGTACGACAGGGGCCCGAGCAGTACTTC.

This rearrangement joins TRBV11-3 to TRBJ1-4, with 7 bases that match TRBD1. The CDR3 has 16 amino acids. CDR1 and CDR2 from the germline V gene are SGHNT and YENEEA. V dropped 5 bases and J dropped 6; count of bases not matched to a gene: 12. In nucleotides, the CDR3 is TGTGCCAGCAGCCCCAACAACAGGGGCAAGGATGAAAAACTGTTTTTT. Residues: CASSPNNRGKDEKLFF.

The V gene is TRBV6-5, the J gene TRBJ2-5, with TRBD2 as a possible D gene (6 bases). Germline assignment: CDR1 MNHEY and CDR2 SVGAGI. V was trimmed by 5 bases and J by 5 bases, leaving 15 bases between them. This CDR3 comprises 14 residues. The CDR3 DNA is TGTGCCAGCAGTGCGGGACTTCGAGGGGAGACCCAGTACTTC. Protein product: CASSAGLRGETQYF.

In this sample, this clone turned up a few times. The chain couples TRBV9 to TRBJ2-3; D is unresolved. Germline assignment: CDR1 SGDLS and CDR2 YYNGEE. This CDR3 is 14 amino acids long. Trimming cost V 4 bases and J 0 bases, with 9 bases left between them. CDR3 DNA: TGTGCCAGCAGCCGTTCGACTAGCACAGATACGCAGTATTTT. It specifies CASSRSTSTDTQYF.

This chain uses TRBV28 with TRBJ1-4; D is possibly TRBD1 (6 bases). This CDR3 spans 15 amino acids. Trimming cost V 5 bases and J 8 bases, with 18 bases left between them. The germline gives CDR1 MDHEN, CDR2 SYDVKM. CDR3 protein: CASSRGGLRGEKLFF. CDR3 DNA sequence: TGTGCCAGCAGTCGGGGGGGCCTTAGGGGGGAAAAACTGTTTTTT. Full variable domain (outside the CDR3, taken from reference TRBV28 and TRBJ1-4): DVKVTQSSRYLVKRTGEKVFLECVQDMDHENMFWYRQDPGLGLRLIYFSYDVKMKEKGDIPEGYSVSREKKERFSLILESASTNQTSMYLCASSRGGLRGEKLFFGSGTQLSVL.

V is TRBV30 and J is TRBJ1-6; D call uncertain. Trimming took off 0 bases at V and 8 bases at J, with 11 bases between the two ends. Per the germline V gene, CDR1 is GTSNPN and CDR2 is SVGIG (reference sequence). This CDR3 is built from 14 residues. CDR3 sequence: CAWSVGPPDSPLHF. Here the CDR3 DNA reads TGTGCCTGGAGTGTGGGCCCTCCGGATTCACCCCTCCACTTT.